A selection of T cell receptor beta chains follows, all from one sample in a study of cytomegalovirus exposure and HLA in healthy donors. TCRdb keeps only in-frame clones here, not all; method: immunoSEQ multiplex PCR. Of some 180,000 clones listed, approximately 80% were seen once; the top ten hold 1.5% to 2%. Material: PBMCs. Receptors were obtained from a young woman in good health and CMV-seronegative. Each CDR3 is given with its conserved first and last residue. Fields, in order: V gene, clone size, D gene, J gene, CDR3 protein, CDR3 DNA. The D gene is left open where the match is weak. Size is stated for part of the rows, as once, few or many counts, or as a class when the clone is expanded.

>TRBV7-2|few|.|TRBJ2-5
CASSFGQKETQYF
TGTGCCAGCAGCTTCGGACAGAAAGAGACCCAGTACTTC
>TRBV7-9|.|.|TRBJ1-3
CASSRPQASFHTIYF
TGTGCCAGCAGCCGCCCCCAGGCCAGCTTCCACACCATATATTTT
>TRBV28|.|.|TRBJ2-7
CASSSQGDEQYF
TGTGCCAGCAGTTCACAGGGTGACGAGCAGTACTTC
>TRBV11-3|.|TRBD2|TRBJ2-1
CASRSRTSGTYNEQFF
TGTGCCAGCAGGTCACGGACTAGCGGAACCTACAATGAGCAGTTCTTC
>TRBV7-9|.|.|TRBJ2-7
CASSSPTEGRSSYEQYF
TGTGCCAGCAGCTCTCCCACCGAGGGCCGTTCCTCCTACGAGCAGTACTTC
>TRBV15|once|.|TRBJ2-7
CATSSAGQTYEQYF
TGTGCCACCAGCAGCGCTGGACAGACCTACGAGCAGTACTTC
>TRBV28|.|.|TRBJ2-1
CASSSPRERAYNEQFF
TGTGCCAGCAGTTCCCCCAGAGAGCGGGCCTACAATGAGCAGTTCTTC
>TRBV27|.|TRBD2|TRBJ2-1
CASSSGTSGIYNEQFF
TGTGCCAGCAGTTCCGGGACTAGCGGGATTTACAATGAGCAGTTCTTC
>TRBV30|.|.|TRBJ2-1
CAWDWTTNNEQFF
TGTGCCTGGGATTGGACTACAAACAATGAGCAGTTCTTC
>TRBV6-5|.|TRBD2|TRBJ2-3
CASSSPTSGSPDTQYF
TGTGCCAGCAGTTCCCCGACTAGCGGGAGCCCAGATACGCAGTATTTT
>TRBV6-1|.|TRBD2|TRBJ2-2
CASSEGLGLAGTGELFF
TGTGCCAGCAGTGAAGGCCTCGGTCTAGCGGGAACCGGGGAGCTGTTTTTT
>TRBV28|.|.|TRBJ1-3
CASGKTSPFGNTIYF
TGTGCCAGCGGAAAGACAAGCCCCTTTGGAAACACCATATATTTT
>TRBV28|.|.|TRBJ2-1
CASSLGRGGPFEQFF
TGTGCCAGCAGTTTGGGCCGTGGCGGGCCCTTCGAGCAGTTCTTC
>TRBV28|once|.|TRBJ2-1
CASSSNDEQFF
TGTGCCAGCAGTTCCAATGATGAGCAGTTCTTC
>TRBV21-1|.|.|TRBJ2-1
CAIGGNEQFF
TGTGCCATCGGAGGCAATGAGCAGTTCTTC
>TRBV5-1|.|.|TRBJ2-5
CASSFTGQETQYF
TGCGCCAGCAGCTTCACGGGGCAAGAGACCCAGTACTTC
>TRBV19|.|.|TRBJ2-7
CASRSGEGHYEQYF
TGTGCCAGTAGATCAGGAGAGGGCCACTACGAGCAGTACTTC
>TRBV6-6|.|.|TRBJ2-7
CASSYLTGTYEQYF
TGTGCCAGCAGTTACCTGACAGGTACCTACGAGCAGTACTTC
>TRBV5-1|.|.|TRBJ1-4
CASSPGGDEKLFF
TGCGCCAGCAGCCCGGGGGGAGATGAAAAACTGTTTTTT
>TRBV11-2|.|TRBD1|TRBJ1-1
CASRPEGRGPEAFF
TGTGCCAGCAGACCGGAGGGCAGGGGGCCTGAAGCTTTCTTT
>TRBV7-9|.|TRBD1|TRBJ2-6
CASSLFNRGGSGANVLTF
TGTGCCAGCAGCTTATTTAACAGGGGCGGGTCTGGGGCCAACGTCCTGACTTTC
>TRBV11-2|.|.|TRBJ2-3
CASSSYTGTDTQYF
TGTGCCAGCAGCTCATACACAGGTACAGATACGCAGTATTTT
>TRBV4-1|.|.|TRBJ1-6
CASSHDPGSFLHF
TGCGCCAGCAGCCATGATCCCGGGTCTTTCCTCCACTTT
>TRBV28|.|.|TRBJ2-3
CASSLFVHTQYF
TGTGCCAGCAGTTTATTCGTCCATACGCAGTATTTT
>TRBV6-1|.|TRBD1|TRBJ2-3
CASSEWQGATDTQYF
TGTGCCAGCAGTGAATGGCAGGGGGCGACAGATACGCAGTATTTT
>TRBV6-6|few|TRBD1|TRBJ2-2
CASSLGQGANTGELFF
TGTGCCAGCAGCCTGGGACAGGGCGCGAACACCGGGGAGCTGTTTTTT
>TRBV27|.|TRBD2|TRBJ2-1
CAIGGASGSYNEQFF
TGTGCCATCGGCGGGGCTAGCGGCTCCTACAATGAGCAGTTCTTC
>TRBV28|.|.|TRBJ2-1
CASSPLPGSPRGNEQFF
TGTGCCAGCAGTCCACTACCGGGATCCCCCCGGGGGAATGAGCAGTTCTTC
>TRBV2|.|.|TRBJ2-7
CASSVTTEEQYF
TGTGCCAGCAGTGTGACTACCGAGGAGCAGTACTTC
>TRBV15|.|TRBD2|TRBJ2-1
CATSRDPSGAYNEQFF
TGTGCCACCAGCAGAGATCCTAGCGGGGCGTACAATGAGCAGTTCTTC
>TRBV19|.|TRBD2|TRBJ2-7
CASSPERLAGVADEQYF
TGTGCCAGTAGTCCTGAACGACTAGCGGGAGTGGCGGACGAGCAGTACTTC
>TRBV7-9|.|TRBD2|TRBJ2-1
CASSSLLAGSEQFF
TGTGCCAGCAGCTCCTTACTAGCGGGAAGTGAGCAGTTCTTC
>TRBV6-6|once|.|TRBJ2-7
CASSPRGYEQYF
TGTGCCAGCAGCCCTAGAGGCTACGAGCAGTACTTC
>TRBV19|.|TRBD1|TRBJ1-1
CASSIIGWTGGQKMNTEAFF
TGTGCCAGTAGTATTATTGGGTGGACAGGGGGGCAGAAGATGAACACTGAAGCTTTCTTT
>TRBV27|.|.|TRBJ1-1
CASSTRMNTEAFF
TGTGCCAGCAGTACGCGCATGAACACTGAAGCTTTCTTT
>TRBV7-6|.|.|TRBJ2-1
CASSLALRVGNEQFF
TGTGCCAGCAGTCTCGCCCTACGGGTGGGCAATGAGCAGTTCTTC
>TRBV6-6|few|.|TRBJ1-1
CASSYHKGDTEAFF
TGTGCCAGCAGTTATCACAAGGGAGACACTGAAGCTTTCTTT
>TRBV7-8|.|.|TRBJ2-1
CASSLGSEQFF
TGTGCCAGCAGCTTAGGTAGTGAGCAGTTCTTC
>TRBV4-1|.|.|TRBJ2-7
CASSHLYGEQYF
TGCGCCAGCAGCCATCTCTATGGCGAGCAGTACTTC
>TRBV6-1|.|.|TRBJ2-1
CASSEGNRDQQFF
TGTGCCAGCAGTGAAGGCAACAGGGACCAGCAGTTCTTC
>TRBV5-1|.|.|TRBJ2-2
CASSLDMMNTGELFF
TGCGCCAGCAGTTTGGACATGATGAACACCGGGGAGCTGTTTTTT
>TRBV4-3|.|.|TRBJ2-1
CASSREEGHEQFF
TGCGCCAGCAGCCGGGAGGAGGGGCATGAGCAGTTCTTC
>TRBV27|.|TRBD1|TRBJ1-5
CASSLTGNLQPQHF
TGTGCCAGCAGCCTGACAGGGAATTTACAGCCCCAGCATTTT
>TRBV6-6|few|TRBD2|TRBJ2-1
CASSYNSGRRGNEQFF
TGTGCCAGCAGTTATAATAGCGGGAGGAGGGGCAATGAGCAGTTCTTC
>TRBV27|few|.|TRBJ2-1
CASSPRGTIFNEQFF
TGTGCCAGCAGTCCCCGGGGGACGATATTTAATGAGCAGTTCTTC
>TRBV4-1|few|.|TRBJ1-1
CASSQEYPGHQNTEAFF
TGCGCCAGCAGCCAAGAGTACCCAGGACACCAGAACACTGAAGCTTTCTTT
>TRBV27|.|.|TRBJ2-3
CASGSRLGTDTQYF
TGTGCCAGCGGGTCCCGACTAGGCACAGATACGCAGTATTTT
>TRBV29-1|.|TRBD1|TRBJ1-5
CSAREGASNQPQHF
TGCAGCGCCCGTGAGGGGGCCTCCAATCAGCCCCAGCATTTT
>TRBV29-1|.|.|TRBJ2-3
CSVELYTDTQYF
TGCAGCGTTGAGCTATACACAGATACGCAGTATTTT
>TRBV5-6|few|TRBD1|TRBJ1-2
CASSSRRDSYGYTF
TGTGCCAGCAGTTCTCGCCGGGACAGCTATGGCTACACCTTC
>TRBV27|.|TRBD1|TRBJ1-1
CASSNRGRVVAFF
TGTGCCAGCAGTAACAGGGGGCGAGTAGTAGCTTTCTTT